The next 24 T cell receptor beta chains were all read from a single sample in a study of breast tumors, draining lymph nodes, adjacent tissues. Samples came from axillary lymph nodes draining the breast cancer. TCRdb fed the multiplex PCR reads into MiXCR, producing one record per CDR3 protein. The table includes about 130,000 distinct CDR3 sequences, less than 25% detected once. The sequenced material came from axillary lymph node tissue. Receptors were obtained from a female donor with breast cancer. Some clones in this sample may be carry-over from other donors' samples.

This clonotype occurred many times. This chain connects TRBV13 to TRBJ1-5; D is undetermined. Trimming took off 2 bases at V and 2 bases at J, with 13 bases between the two ends. The CDR3 loop spans 16 amino acids. From germline, CDR1 is PRHDT and CDR2 FYEKMQ (reference sequence). In DNA form, the CDR3 reads TGTGCCAGCAGCTTACGATCGGGTTGGGGCAATCAGCCCCAGCATTTT. Amino acid sequence: CASSLRSGWGNQPQHF.

The chain carries TRBV20-1 and TRBJ1-1; unclear D gene. Trimming shortened V by 2 bases and J by 2 bases, and 6 bases separated the two germline ends. CDR3 length: 12 amino acids. The germline CDR1 and CDR2 sequences are DFQATT and SNEGSKA (reference sequence). CDR3 bases: TGCAGTGCTAGAAAGGGAAACACTGAAGCTTTCTTT. Translation: CSARKGNTEAFF.

This clonotype has more than one count but fewer than ten. The chain links TRBV11-2 to TRBJ2-1, with 10 bases aligning to TRBD2. With V trimmed by 5 bases and J by 6 bases, 16 bases remained unmatched. This CDR3 region has 18 residues. Germline V gene lookup returns CDR1 SGHAT and CDR2 FQNNGV. DNA of the CDR3: TGTGCCAGCAGCCCGCTAGCGGGAGAGGGGGGGGGGCTCAATGAGCAGTTCTTC. This sequence encodes CASSPLAGEGGGLNEQFF.

Remarks on this clonotype: This clone may be a read error of a much larger clone one base away. CDR3 region: CASSPPSGRSIDTQYF. CDR3 nucleotide sequence: TGTGCCAGCAGCCCCCCGAGCGGGCGAAGCATAGATACGCAGTATTTT. The chain carries TRBV7-3 and TRBJ2-3, with a weak D call TRBD2 (6 bases). The CDR3 covers 16 residues. CDR1 and CDR2 from the germline V gene are SGHTA and FQGTGA.

Comments on this clonotype: Given a much more abundant clone one base away, this may be a read error. The rearrangement joins TRBV20-1 to TRBJ2-1; 8 bases fit TRBD2. Losses at the gene ends were 3 bases for V and 9 bases for J; bases not matched to a gene: 13. Germline CDR1 DFQATT, CDR2 SNEGSKA (reference sequence). The CDR3 consists of 15 residues. Here the CDR3 DNA reads TGCAGTGCTAGTCGGGGGGTCGGGGGGGGGAGTGAGCAGTTCTTC. Its translation is CSASRGVGGGSEQFF.

Ten or more counts support this clonotype. The J gene is TRBJ1-4, the V gene TRBV6-6; no clear D. The ends were cut back, 2 bases at V and 5 bases at J, with 15 bases in the middle. Germline loops: CDR1 MNHNY, CDR2 SVGAGI (reference sequence). The CDR3 has 16 residues. The CDR3 spells CASSYHPTAGNEKLFF. In DNA, the CDR3 is TGTGCCAGCAGTTACCATCCTACGGCGGGGAATGAAAAACTGTTTTTT.

This clonotype was detected many times. This chain uses TRBV11-1 with TRBJ2-7; D may match TRBD1 or TRBD2 (5 bases each). The germline V gene has CDR1 SGHAT and CDR2 FQDESV (reference sequence). V lost 4 bases and J 2 bases, leaving 12 bases between the germline ends. The CDR3 contains 14 residues. The CDR3 spells CASSSRDGTYEQYF. The CDR3 coding sequence is TGTGCCAGCAGCTCCCGGGACGGAACCTACGAGCAGTACTTC.

Comments on this clonotype: A single base separates this from a much larger clone, so it may be a read error. The chain combines TRBV27 with TRBJ1-6, with D tentatively TRBD1 (5 bases). This CDR3 is 18 amino acids long. CDR1 and CDR2 from the germline V gene are MNHEY and SMNVEV (reference sequence). V dropped 5 bases and J dropped 0 bases, with 17 bases sitting between them. In nucleotides, the CDR3 is TGTGCCAGCAGTACAGGACCGGGACGGAACTCCTATAATTCACCCCTCCACTTT. Residues: CASSTGPGRNSYNSPLHF.

This clonotype was detected a few times. A much larger clone is a single base away; this may be a read error. The chain carries TRBV5-1 and TRBJ2-7, with 7 bases lining up with TRBD1. Germline values: CDR1 SGHRS, CDR2 YFSETQ. The CDR3 is 13 residues long. V dropped 5 bases and J dropped 2; count of bases not matched to a gene: 4. DNA of the CDR3: TGCGCCAGCAGAGCCGACAGGGCCTACGAGCAGTACTTC. It yields the protein CASRADRAYEQYF.

This clonotype was seen at least ten times. This rearrangement joins TRBV29-1 to TRBJ1-5; D possibly corresponds to TRBD1 (5 bases). Germline CDR1 reads SQVTM; CDR2 reads ANQGSEA. The length of the CDR3 is 18 residues. Deletions cut 4 bases from V and 5 bases from J, with 27 bases between. CDR3 region: CSVGGDPSPLVGHQPQHF. CDR3 DNA: TGCAGCGTTGGGGGGGACCCCTCTCCTCTTGTTGGGCATCAGCCCCAGCATTTT.

About this clonotype: With a much larger clone just one base away, this may be a read error. J is TRBJ2-5 and V is TRBV27; no definite D call. Trimming cost V 4 bases and J 5 bases, with 8 bases left between them. CDR1 is MNHEY and CDR2 is SMNVEV in the germline V gene (reference sequence). This CDR3 spans 12 amino acids. The CDR3 reads CASSSLQETQYF. CDR3 nucleotide sequence: TGTGCCAGCAGTTCTTTACAGGAGACCCAGTACTTC.

This clonotype appeared many times. The chain links TRBV20-1 to TRBJ2-3; D ambiguous. Trimming took 1 base from V and 2 from J, leaving 16 bases between them. Germline CDR1 DFQATT, CDR2 SNEGSKA (reference sequence). The CDR3 length is 16 residues. DNA of the CDR3: TGCAGTGCTAGAGTTAATTCTAACCACGCCACAGATACGCAGTATTTT. This encodes CSARVNSNHATDTQYF.

This clonotype occurred many times. This chain links TRBV15 with TRBJ1-4, with D maybe TRBD1 (5 bases). The length of the CDR3 is 13 residues. With 6 bases removed from V and 8 bases from J, the gap between germline ends came to 13 bases. The germline V gene has CDR1 LNHNV and CDR2 YYDKDF (reference sequence). CDR3 sequence (DNA): TGTGCCACCAGTGGGGGGAGGGTGGAAAAACTGTTTTTT. Its translation: CATSGGRVEKLFF. Using reference TRBV15 and TRBJ1-4 for the parts outside the CDR3, the full variable domain is DAMVIQNPRYQVTQFGKPVTLSCSQTLNHNVMYWYQQKSSQAPKLLFHYYDKDFNNEADTPDNFQSRRPNTSFCFLDIRSPGLGDTAMYLCATSGGRVEKLFFGSGTQLSVL.

This clonotype occurred many times. The gene calls are TRBV24-1 and TRBJ2-3; D perhaps matches TRBD2 (5 bases). The germline CDR1 and CDR2 sequences are KGHDR and SFDVKD. Trimming removed 4 bases from V and 1 base from J, with 8 bases in between. CDR3 length: 14 amino acids. The chain's CDR3 is CATSEFGGTDTQYF. The DNA for the CDR3 is TGTGCCACCAGTGAGTTCGGGGGCACAGATACGCAGTATTTT.

With respect to this clonotype: A much larger clone lies a single base off, so this may be a read error. The V and J genes are TRBV20-1 and TRBJ1-5; D possibly corresponds to TRBD1 (5 bases). This CDR3 is built from 13 residues. Germline assignment: CDR1 DFQATT and CDR2 SNEGSKA (reference sequence). The CDR3 sequence is CSASGTAHQSQHF. CDR3 coding DNA: TGCAGTGCTAGTGGGACCGCCCATCAGTCCCAGCATTTT.

Many counts were recorded for this clonotype. This chain joins TRBV24-1 and TRBJ2-1; 8 positions agree with TRBD2. Germline trimming cut 4 bases from V and 6 bases from J; bases unmatched to any gene: 13. CDR3 length: 17 residues. The germline gives CDR1 KGHDR, CDR2 SFDVKD. The CDR3 protein is CATSDWGAGTRSNEQFF. In DNA form, the CDR3 reads TGTGCCACCAGTGACTGGGGGGCCGGGACTAGATCCAATGAGCAGTTCTTC.

This clonotype was observed many times. The J gene is TRBJ2-7, the V gene TRBV7-6, with D possibly TRBD2 on 7 matching bases. The CDR3 loop spans 15 amino acids. Germline CDR1 and CDR2: SGHVS and FNYEAQ. V dropped 4 bases and J dropped 0 bases, with 13 bases sitting between them. The DNA for the CDR3 is TGTGCCAGCAGCTGGGGGGGGCCGAGCTCCTACGAGCAGTACTTC. Translating it yields CASSWGGPSSYEQYF. Full variable domain (missing parts from reference TRBV7-6 and TRBJ2-7): GAGVSQSPRYKVTKRGQDVALRCDPISGHVSLYWYRQALGQGPEFLTYFNYEAQQDKSGLPNDRFSAERPEGSISTLTIQRTEQRDSAMYRCASSWGGPSSYEQYFGPGTRLTVT.

This clonotype was observed a few times. The gene calls are TRBV4-1 and TRBJ2-1; the match to TRBD2 covers 14 bases. CDR1 and CDR2 from the germline V gene are MGHRA and YSYEKL. The CDR3 spans 16 residues. V gave up 4 bases and J gave up 7 bases; unmatched junction bases: 6. CDR3 nucleotide sequence: TGCGCCAGCAGCCCCGGACTAGCGGGAGGCCAAAATGAGCAGTTCTTC. Its protein is CASSPGLAGGQNEQFF.

In this sample, this clonotype turned up many times. The genes are TRBV14 and TRBJ1-2; D might be TRBD1 (6 bases). Between the trimmed V and J ends, which lost 0 bases and 2 bases, there was a span of 10 bases. CDR1 and CDR2 from the germline V gene are SGHDN and FVKESK. CDR3 size: 15 residues. DNA of the CDR3: TGTGCCAGCAGCCAAGACAGGGGAGCCAACTATGGCTACACCTTC. Translation gives CASSQDRGANYGYTF.

Comment on this clonotype: This may be a read error: a much more frequent sequence differs by one nucleotide. V is TRBV6-5 and J is TRBJ1-4, with D perhaps matching TRBD1 (6 bases). Germline CDR1 reads MNHEY; CDR2 reads SVGAGI. The V end lost 5 bases, the J end lost 8 bases, and 15 bases lay between the germline ends. The CDR3 sequence is 14 residues long. CDR3 DNA: TGTGCCAGCAGTCGGGACACCCCCGTGGAAAAACTGTTTTTT. Encoded protein: CASSRDTPVEKLFF.

Many counts were recorded for this clonotype. Its ends do not fully match the called genes, so a read error is possible. The J gene is TRBJ2-7, the V gene TRBV30, with D tentatively TRBD1 or TRBD2 (6 bases each). The length of the CDR3 is 13 residues. Germline values: CDR1 GTSNPN, CDR2 SVGIG (reference sequence). The CDR3 DNA reads TGTGCCTGGACCAAGGGGGGCTATGCGGTCTTAAACTTC. Residues: CAWTKGGYAVLNF.

In this sample, this clonotype turned up a few times. The chain has TRBV28 and TRBJ2-2; D ambiguous. The V gene's germline CDR1 is MDHEN and CDR2 SYDVKM. The V end was cut by 5 bases, the J end by 5 bases, with 9 bases between. CDR3 size: 13 residues. The CDR3 sequence: CASSEDYTGELFF. The DNA of the CDR3 is TGTGCCAGCAGTGAAGATTATACCGGGGAGCTGTTTTTT.

The table lists this clonotype with many counts. The chain carries TRBV19 and TRBJ1-5, with D perhaps matching TRBD1 (5 bases). Germline V gene data show CDR1 as LNHDA and CDR2 as SQIVND (reference sequence). The CDR3 spans 15 residues. V was pared by 1 base and J by 5 bases, with 12 bases between. CDR3 in amino acids: CASSIAPRDDQPQHF. The CDR3 DNA reads as TGTGCCAGTAGTATAGCCCCCAGGGACGATCAGCCCCAGCATTTT.

This clonotype was seen ten or more times. The chain employs TRBV12-3 or TRBV12-4 and TRBJ1-4; D unresolved. V gave up 3 bases and J gave up 0 bases, with 2 bases separating them. This CDR3 region has 13 residues. The CDR3 spells CASSFATNEKLFF. CDR3 coding DNA: TGTGCCAGCAGTTTTGCAACTAATGAAAAACTGTTTTTT.